In this sample, the clone carrying this TCR beta chain turned up many times. Stated time point: newly diagnosed GD, antithyroid drugs for less than 3 months. Generation of the TCR library employed RNA extracted from PBMCs. The patient group derived from an endocrinology department in Xi'an, China. In germline, CDR1 is ENHRY, CDR2 SYGVKD. With 2 bases clipped from V and 4 bases from J, the junction kept 4 bases outside the gene matches. The CDR3 spans 15 residues. This sample was included in a study of regulatory T cells in long-lasting Graves disease. Overall study context: Those Graves' patients who were newly diagnosed had been on antithyroid drugs under 3 months.

Arm-PCR of CDR3 regions and iRepertoire HTBI primers were the basis on which TCR beta libraries were built. Original handling: Identification yielded around 58 TRBV and 14 TRBJ segments across samples. TCRdb passed the multiplex PCR reads through MiXCR, listing each CDR3 protein once. These V and J calls rely on TCRdb rather than the paper's analysis. The sample has under 300,000 distinct CDR3 sequences; around 20% are singletons. The specimen comprised peripheral blood mononuclear cells (PBMCs), sampled at new diagnosis, from a patient treated with antithyroid drugs. The chain has TRBV10-3 and TRBJ2-1, with 8 nucleotides matching TRBD2. The TCR sequence derives from a female donor with Graves disease. This CDR3 is CAISEHSGNYNEQFF. The DNA of the CDR3 is TGTGCCATCAGTGAGCATAGCGGGAATTACAATGAGCAGTTCTTC.